Shown below are 22 T cell receptor beta chains from a single sample sequenced in a study of long-term antiretroviral therapy in people with HIV (dated by TCRdb to about 2022). The immunoSEQ hsTCRB v3.0 assay was used at survey level resolution to sequence the TRB variable region. The table comes from immuneACCESS by way of TCRdb, which keeps in-frame sequences with V and J called. Part of the clones is missing from these tables; in studies checked, under half for an unresolved V gene and the rest for unknown reasons. This sample is represented by approximately 35,000 clones; approximately 85% of them were singletons. Over 9.5% of the sample is in the top ten clones. This sample comprised unsorted PBMCs, obtained 2.2 years after starting antiretroviral therapy. These receptors came from a man younger than 30 with HIV.

This clone was observed once. The germline gene is not matched at one end of the junction; a read error may be the cause. The chain carries TRBV7-7 and TRBJ1-2; maybe TRBD1 (6 bases). Germline V gene data show CDR1 as SSHAT and CDR2 as FNYEAQ (reference sequence). This CDR3 spans 15 amino acids. CDR3 sequence (DNA): TGTGCTAGCAGCTTAAAGGGACACCACAACTATGGCTACACCTTC. Its translation is CASSLKGHHNYGYTF.

In DNA, the CDR3 is TGTGCCAGCAGTTTCCACGATATGACAGGGGCGGGACACATGTATTTT. Translated: CASSFHDMTGAGHMYF. The chain combines TRBV27 with TRBJ2-3, with TRBD1 matching over 8 bases. Germline V gene data show CDR1 as MNHEY and CDR2 as SMNVEV (reference sequence). This CDR3 has 16 residues. V lost 3 bases, J lost 14 bases, and 19 bases stayed unmatched.

V usage is TRBV30 and J usage is TRBJ2-7; D is possibly TRBD1 (6 bases). The germline V gene has CDR1 GTSNPN and CDR2 SVGIG (reference sequence). V lost 5 bases, J lost 3 bases, and 14 bases lay in between. This CDR3 is 13 amino acids long. The CDR3 spells CAWWATGVYEQYF. The CDR3, as DNA: TGTGCCTGGTGGGCGACAGGAGTCTACGAGCAGTACTTC. Full variable domain (remainder filled in from reference TRBV30 and TRBJ2-7): SQTIHQWPATLVQPVGSPLSLECTVEGTSNPNLYWYRQAAGRGLQLLFYSVGIGQISSEVPQNLSASRPQDRQFILSSKKLLLSDSGFYLCAWWATGVYEQYFGPGTRLTVT.

The chain recombines TRBV2 with TRBJ1-1; D possibly corresponds to TRBD1 (5 bases). The germline gives CDR1 SNHLY, CDR2 FYNNEI. The CDR3 is 14 amino acids. V lost 7 bases, J lost 1 base, and 13 bases lay in between. Here the CDR3 reads CASKTWGENTEAFF. In DNA, the CDR3 is TGTGCCAGCAAGACGTGGGGGGAGAACACTGAAGCTTTCTTT.

This rearrangement joins TRBV19 to TRBJ2-1; 8 bases agree with TRBD2. This CDR3 spans 17 amino acids. Germline CDR1 LNHDA, CDR2 SQIVND (reference sequence). Unmatched junction bases numbered 17, after V lost 4 bases and J lost 9 bases. The CDR3 protein is CASSKKRGLPPYGEQFF. CDR3 nucleotides: TGTGCCAGTAGTAAGAAGCGGGGGTTACCCCCCTATGGTGAGCAGTTCTTC.

The gene calls are TRBV27 and TRBJ1-5, with D uncertain. V was cut by 5 bases and J by 3 bases, with 17 bases left in between. Germline assignment: CDR1 MNHEY and CDR2 SMNVEV (reference sequence). This CDR3 contains 16 residues. Here the CDR3 reads CASSPRPLDVNQPQHF. The CDR3, as DNA: TGTGCCAGCAGTCCTCGTCCCTTGGATGTCAATCAGCCCCAGCATTTT.

The chain uses TRBV11-2 and TRBJ2-7; TRBD1 aligns across 9 bases. The CDR3 has 15 amino acids. Germline CDR1 reads SGHAT; CDR2 reads FQNNGV. V trimming: 0 bases; J trimming: 6 bases; junction bases outside the gene matches: 6. The CDR3 here is CASSLDPGQGLEQYF. For the CDR3, the DNA is TGTGCCAGCAGCTTAGATCCAGGACAGGGGCTCGAGCAGTACTTC.

CDR3 sequence (DNA): TGTGCCAGCTCACCACGGGACAGCATTAACTATGGCTACACCTTC. The encoded protein is CASSPRDSINYGYTF. V usage is TRBV18 and J usage is TRBJ1-2; TRBD1 matches at 7 bases. The germline V gene has CDR1 KGHSH and CDR2 LQKENI. Losses at the gene ends were 1 base for V and 1 base for J; bases not matched to a gene: 3. This CDR3 has 15 residues.

The DNA of the CDR3 is TGTGCCAGCAGTTTTACTAGGCGCAATGAGCAGTTCTTC. Translation: CASSFTRRNEQFF. The chain joins TRBV28 to TRBJ2-1; TRBD2 is a possible D gene (5 bases). The CDR3 is made up of 13 amino acids. CDR1 and CDR2 (germline): MDHEN, SYDVKM. Trimming stripped 3 bases from V and 6 bases from J, with 9 bases between. Full variable domain (rest looked up from reference TRBV28 and TRBJ2-1): DVKVTQSSRYLVKRTGEKVFLECVQDMDHENMFWYRQDPGLGLRLIYFSYDVKMKEKGDIPEGYSVSREKKERFSLILESASTNQTSMYLCASSFTRRNEQFFGPGTRLTVL.

V is TRBV4-2 and J is TRBJ1-5; tentatively, D is TRBD1 (5 bases). Germline values: CDR1 LGHNA, CDR2 YNFKEQ. There are 15 residues in the CDR3. Trimming cost V 1 base and J 1 base, with 8 bases left between them. CDR3 coding DNA: TGTGCCAGCAGCCAAGGCCGGGGCAGCAATCAGCCCCAGCATTTT. Amino acids: CASSQGRGSNQPQHF.

J is TRBJ2-7 and V is TRBV6-5; D is possibly TRBD2 (6 bases). This CDR3 contains 15 residues. The germline V gene has CDR1 MNHEY and CDR2 SVGAGI. V lost 0 bases, J lost 6 bases, and 15 bases lay in between. The CDR3 DNA reads as TGTGCCAGCAGTTACTCGTTGGGGGGAAATAGCGAGCAGTACTTC. Its protein product is CASSYSLGGNSEQYF.

This clone was seen a few times. This chain uses TRBV4-2 with TRBJ2-1, with D unclear. CDR3 length: 14 residues. Germline V gives CDR1 LGHNA, CDR2 YNFKEQ. Trimming removed 2 bases from V and 5 bases from J, with 10 bases in between. The CDR3 DNA reads as TGTGCCAGCAGCCAATCTATCGGACACAATGAGCAGTTCTTC. Its protein product is CASSQSIGHNEQFF.

V gene TRBV19 combines with J gene TRBJ2-2; no clear D gene. Trimming stripped 8 bases from V and 4 bases from J, with 5 bases between. Germline lookup yields CDR1 LNHDA and CDR2 SQIVND (reference sequence). The CDR3 is 11 amino acids. The CDR3 DNA sequence: TGTGCCAGTGGAGTCACCGGGGAGCTGTTTTTT. This encodes CASGVTGELFF.

The gene calls are TRBV21-1 and TRBJ2-3; the table's D gene call, TRBD1, was not cross checked with the DNA. TRBV21-1 is a known pseudogene. CDR3 size: 14 residues. The CDR3 loop reads CASVRQGALDTQYF. The CDR3 DNA follows: TGTGCCAGCGTTCGACAGGGGGCTCTGGATACGCAGTATTTT.

This clone was seen only once. The rearrangement uses TRBV2 and TRBJ1-5; possible D gene TRBD1, 5 bases. V shed 5 bases and J shed 3 bases, with 11 bases lying between them. The CDR3 has 14 residues. Germline CDR1 SNHLY, CDR2 FYNNEI. The CDR3 spells CASSRDGSNQPQHF. The CDR3 DNA reads TGTGCCAGCAGTAGGGACGGCTCCAATCAGCCCCAGCATTTT.

V is TRBV10-3 and J is TRBJ2-1; 14 bases map to TRBD2. V gave up 6 bases and J gave up 7 bases; unmatched junction bases: 2. In germline, CDR1 is ENHRY, CDR2 SYGVKD. This CDR3 region has 14 residues. CDR3 bases: TGTGCCATCAGCGGGACTAGCGGGAGTAATGAGCAGTTCTTC. This sequence encodes CAISGTSGSNEQFF.

The V and J genes are TRBV7-9 and TRBJ2-2; no definite D call. Per germline, CDR1 SEHNR and CDR2 FQNEAQ (reference sequence). The CDR3 spans 15 residues. V was cut by 2 bases and J by 2 bases, with 9 bases left in between. CDR3 residues: CASSLRRSNTGELFF. The CDR3 DNA reads as TGTGCCAGCAGCTTAAGGCGGAGCAACACCGGGGAGCTGTTTTTT.

Only one count was recorded for this clone. The chain is built from TRBV5-1 and TRBJ2-7; TRBD1 matches 12 bases. CDR1 SGHRS and CDR2 YFSETQ come from the germline V gene. V lost 6 bases and J lost 5; bases outside the gene matches: 6. The CDR3 has 14 amino acids. Here the CDR3 reads CASKGQGATNEQYF. CDR3 DNA sequence: TGCGCCAGCAAGGGACAGGGGGCCACCAACGAGCAGTACTTC.

This clone was seen more than once but under ten times. The V and J genes are TRBV27 and TRBJ1-5; D remains unclear. There are 14 residues in the CDR3. V was cut by 8 bases and J by 1 base, with 12 bases left in between. From germline, CDR1 is MNHEY and CDR2 SMNVEV (reference sequence). Here the CDR3 DNA reads TGTGCCAGCTCTTTAGGTGTAAGCAATCAGCCCCAGCATTTT. It specifies CASSLGVSNQPQHF.

This rearrangement joins TRBV29-1 to TRBJ1-4, with 8 bases matching TRBD1. Losses at the gene ends were 6 bases for V and 8 bases for J; bases not matched to a gene: 5. The CDR3 spans 12 residues. Germline loops: CDR1 SQVTM, CDR2 ANQGSEA. The CDR3 loop reads CSVDRGREKLFF. CDR3 coding DNA: TGCAGCGTAGACAGGGGAAGAGAAAAACTGTTTTTT.

The chain links TRBV7-9 to TRBJ1-3; D is perhaps TRBD1 (5 bases). Trimming cost V 3 bases and J 2 bases, with 11 bases left between them. The CDR3 contains 15 residues. Germline V gene data show CDR1 as SEHNR and CDR2 as FQNEAQ (reference sequence). The DNA of the CDR3 is TGTGCCAGCAGCTTGGTCCAGGGCGCTGGAAACACCATATATTTT. As protein: CASSLVQGAGNTIYF.

The chain joins TRBV27 to TRBJ1-2, with TRBD1 matching 7 bases. Germline CDR1 reads MNHEY; CDR2 reads SMNVEV (reference sequence). After removal of 0 bases from V and 8 bases from J, the junction contained 12 bases not matched to a gene. The CDR3 extends over 16 amino acids. The CDR3 protein is CASSLSWQGGFVGYTF. In DNA, the CDR3 is TGTGCCAGCAGTTTATCGTGGCAGGGGGGTTTCGTGGGCTACACCTTC.